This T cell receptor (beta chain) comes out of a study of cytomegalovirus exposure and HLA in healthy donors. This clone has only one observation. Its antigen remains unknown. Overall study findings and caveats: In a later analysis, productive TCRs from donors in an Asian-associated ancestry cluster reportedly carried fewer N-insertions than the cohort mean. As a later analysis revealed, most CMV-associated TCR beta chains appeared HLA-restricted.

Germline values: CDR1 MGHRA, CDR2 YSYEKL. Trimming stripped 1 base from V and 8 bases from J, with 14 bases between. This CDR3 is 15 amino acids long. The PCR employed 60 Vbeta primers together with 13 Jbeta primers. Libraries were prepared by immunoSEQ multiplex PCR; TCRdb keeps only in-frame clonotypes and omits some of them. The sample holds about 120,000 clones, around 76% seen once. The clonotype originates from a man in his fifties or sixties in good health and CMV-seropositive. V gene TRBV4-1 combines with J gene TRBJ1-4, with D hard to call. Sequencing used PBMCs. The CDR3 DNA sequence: TGCGCCAGCAGCCAAGGCGAGGCAGCGGGAGAAAAACTGTTTTTT. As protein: CASSQGEAAGEKLFF.